This passage covers 14 T cell receptor beta chains from one sample sequenced in a study of blood T cell repertoires in COVID-19 (dated by TCRdb to 2018 to 2021). Libraries were constructed by the immunoSEQ multiplex PCR assay. Imported from immuneACCESS, the table was reduced by TCRdb to in-frame sequences with V and J called. These copies leave out some clones; in studies compared against another copy, an unresolved V gene accounts for under half, and the cause of the remainder is not known. Across this sample there are about 150,000 clones, with 78% seen only once. The ten largest account for around 6% of the sample. The material sequenced was PBMCs or T cells enriched from blood (not recorded which). These receptors were collected from a woman aged 50 to 60 who had recovered from COVID-19.

V is TRBV11-3 and J is TRBJ2-1; 10 bases fit TRBD1. The CDR3 totals 16 residues. With V trimmed by 0 bases and J by 9 bases, 8 bases remained unmatched. Per germline, CDR1 SGHNT and CDR2 YENEEA. The CDR3 reads CASSLEGTGVTSEQFF. The DNA of the CDR3 is TGTGCCAGCAGCTTAGAGGGGACAGGGGTTACAAGTGAGCAGTTCTTC.

The rearrangement joins TRBV18 to TRBJ1-5; no clear D gene. This CDR3 is 15 amino acids long. Germline loops: CDR1 KGHSH, CDR2 LQKENI. Trimming shortened V by 6 bases and J by 6 bases, and 18 bases separated the two germline ends. The CDR3 region has the DNA TGTGCCAGCTCGCTAAATCCCCCCGGAGGTCAGCCCCAGCATTTT. It is translated as CASSLNPPGGQPQHF.

This chain uses TRBV5-4 with TRBJ2-1, with 8 nucleotides matching TRBD1. The CDR3 totals 15 residues. The V gene's germline CDR1 is SGHNT and CDR2 YYREEE (reference sequence). The V segment lost 4 bases and the J segment 5 bases; nucleotides outside the gene matches: 8. CDR3 amino acids: CASSGAGTGDNEQFF. The CDR3 DNA reads as TGTGCCAGCAGCGGAGCCGGGACAGGTGACAATGAGCAGTTCTTC. Based on the CDR3 plus reference TRBV5-4 and TRBJ2-1, the full variable domain is ETGVTQSPTHLIKTRGQQVTLRCSSQSGHNTVSWYQQALGQGPQFIFQYYREEENGRGNFPPRFSGLQFPNYSSELNVNALELDDSALYLCASSGAGTGDNEQFFGPGTRLTVL.

The CDR3 reads CASSLEGTYNEQFF. Written as DNA, the CDR3 is TGTGCCAGCAGTTTGGAGGGGACCTACAATGAGCAGTTCTTC. The chain links TRBV6-1 to TRBJ2-1; perhaps TRBD2 as D (6 bases). Trimming removed 5 bases from V and 2 bases from J, with 10 bases in between. CDR1 MNHNS and CDR2 SASEGT come from the germline V gene. The CDR3 totals 14 residues.

A few counts support this clone. This rearrangement joins TRBV6-1 to TRBJ2-6; D is ambiguous. V gave up 1 base and J gave up 1 base, with 5 bases separating them. The CDR3 is made up of 15 amino acids. Germline CDR1 is MNHNS and CDR2 is SASEGT. The CDR3: CASSEGSSGANVLTF. CDR3 coding DNA: TGTGCCAGCAGTGAAGGCAGTTCTGGGGCCAACGTCCTGACTTTC.

This clone was found a few times. V and J are TRBV2 and TRBJ1-4, with 11 bases matching TRBD1. There are 15 residues in the CDR3. The germline CDR1 and CDR2 sequences are SNHLY and FYNNEI. Unmatched junction bases numbered 4, after V lost 2 bases and J lost 8 bases. The CDR3 spells CASSELGQGDEKLFF. The CDR3 bases are TGTGCCAGCAGTGAACTGGGACAGGGGGACGAAAAACTGTTTTTT.

The gene calls are TRBV20-1 and TRBJ2-2; D might be TRBD2 (5 bases). Germline lookup yields CDR1 DFQATT and CDR2 SNEGSKA (reference sequence). V lost 3 bases to trimming and J lost 4 bases, with 9 bases between them. CDR3 length equals 13 residues. CDR3 sequence (DNA): TGCAGTGCTAGTCTTCTAGCCACCGGGGAGCTGTTTTTT. Residues: CSASLLATGELFF.

The chain combines TRBV6-2 or TRBV6-3 with TRBJ1-1; D uncertain. V lost 3 bases, J lost 1 base, and 15 bases lay in between. CDR3 length: 16 amino acids. Germline lookup yields CDR1 MNHEY and CDR2 SVGEGT. The CDR3 bases are TGTGCCAGCAGTTATCCGGGTGCTAAAGCGAACACTGAAGCTTTCTTT. This gives the protein CASSYPGAKANTEAFF.

The V and J genes are TRBV10-1 and TRBJ1-1; tentative D call: TRBD1 (5 bases). The ends were cut back, 0 bases at V and 4 bases at J, with 9 bases in the middle. The CDR3 is 14 residues long. Germline V lookup: CDR1 WNHNN, CDR2 SYGVQD (reference sequence). CDR3 DNA sequence: TGCGCCAGCAGTGAGTCGGGGGGAGGCACTGAAGCTTTCTTT. As protein: CASSESGGGTEAFF.

The chain recombines TRBV2 with TRBJ2-7; D not resolved. V gave up 7 bases and J gave up 2 bases, with 12 bases separating them. The CDR3 loop spans 13 amino acids. The germline gives CDR1 SNHLY, CDR2 FYNNEI. The CDR3 bases are TGTGCCAGCATGGTAGTAGCCCCCTACGAGCAGTACTTC. As protein: CASMVVAPYEQYF.

This sequence joins TRBV7-6 and TRBJ2-6; 8 bases are a match to TRBD1. J was trimmed by 0 bases and V by 1 base; bases with no gene match: 2. Germline lookup yields CDR1 SGHVS and CDR2 FNYEAQ. The CDR3 is 17 residues long. DNA of the CDR3: TGTGCCAGCAGCTTAGGGACAGGGAACTCTGGGGCCAACGTCCTGACTTTC. This codes for CASSLGTGNSGANVLTF.

V is TRBV9 and J is TRBJ1-4, with TRBD1 identical over 10 bases. There are 17 residues in the CDR3. V trimming: 3 bases; J trimming: 1 base; junction bases outside the gene matches: 6. Germline values: CDR1 SGDLS, CDR2 YYNGEE. CDR3 sequence (DNA): TGTGCCAGCAGCGGGACAGGGGGTCCTCTAACTAATGAAAAACTGTTTTTT. Translating it yields CASSGTGGPLTNEKLFF.

This chain connects TRBV7-8 to TRBJ1-5; the D is unclear. The V gene's germline CDR1 is SGHVS and CDR2 FQNEAQ. This CDR3 contains 14 residues. Trimming pared 4 bases from V and 3 bases from J, leaving 10 bases between. CDR3 protein: CASSSTSPNQPQHF. The CDR3 DNA is TGTGCCAGCAGCTCGACAAGCCCCAATCAGCCCCAGCATTTT.

The J gene is TRBJ1-6, the V gene TRBV6-5; D perhaps matches TRBD1 (6 bases). The CDR3 contains 14 residues. V was shortened by 10 bases and J by 10 bases, with 20 bases between the two germline ends. Germline CDR1 MNHEY, CDR2 SVGAGI. The CDR3 reads CATGERQGLSPLHF. The CDR3 DNA reads as TGTGCCACAGGGGAGAGGCAGGGTTTGTCACCCCTCCACTTT.